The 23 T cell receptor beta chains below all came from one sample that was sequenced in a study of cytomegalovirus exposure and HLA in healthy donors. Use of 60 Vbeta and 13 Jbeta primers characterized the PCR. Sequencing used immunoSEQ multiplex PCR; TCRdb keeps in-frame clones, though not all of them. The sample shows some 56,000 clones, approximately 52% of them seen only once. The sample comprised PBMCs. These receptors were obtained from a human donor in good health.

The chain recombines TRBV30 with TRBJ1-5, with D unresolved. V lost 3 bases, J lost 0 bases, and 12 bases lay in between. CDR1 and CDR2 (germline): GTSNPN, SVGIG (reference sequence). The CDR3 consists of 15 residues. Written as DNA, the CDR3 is TGTGCCTGGAGGGGAGAGGGCGCTAGCAATCAGCCCCAGCATTTT. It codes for CAWRGEGASNQPQHF. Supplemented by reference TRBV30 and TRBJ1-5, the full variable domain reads SQTIHQWPATLVQPVGSPLSLECTVEGTSNPNLYWYRQAAGRGLQLLFYSVGIGQISSEVPQNLSASRPQDRQFILSSKKLLLSDSGFYLCAWRGEGASNQPQHFGDGTRLSIL.

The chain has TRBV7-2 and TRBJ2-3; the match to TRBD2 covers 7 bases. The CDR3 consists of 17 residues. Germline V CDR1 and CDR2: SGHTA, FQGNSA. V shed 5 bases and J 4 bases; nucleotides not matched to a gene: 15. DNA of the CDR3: TGTGCCAGCAGCCGTCTCCGATGGCGGGGGAACGCAGATACGCAGTATTTT. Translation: CASSRLRWRGNADTQYF.

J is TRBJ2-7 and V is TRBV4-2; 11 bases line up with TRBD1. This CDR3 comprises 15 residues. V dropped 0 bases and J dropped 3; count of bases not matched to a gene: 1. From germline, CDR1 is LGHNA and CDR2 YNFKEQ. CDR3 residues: CASSQEGTGGYEQYF. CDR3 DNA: TGTGCCAGCAGCCAAGAGGGGACAGGGGGCTACGAGCAGTACTTC.

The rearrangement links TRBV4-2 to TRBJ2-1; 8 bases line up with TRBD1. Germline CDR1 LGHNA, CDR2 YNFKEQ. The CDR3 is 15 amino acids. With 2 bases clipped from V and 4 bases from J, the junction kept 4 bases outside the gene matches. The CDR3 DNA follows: TGTGCCAGCAGCCAACAGGGGGCGGGATACAATGAGCAGTTCTTC. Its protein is CASSQQGAGYNEQFF.

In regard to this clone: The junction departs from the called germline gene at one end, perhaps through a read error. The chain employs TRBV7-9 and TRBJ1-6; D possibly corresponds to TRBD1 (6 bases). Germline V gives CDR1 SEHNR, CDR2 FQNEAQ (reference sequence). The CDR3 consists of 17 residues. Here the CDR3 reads CSSSLAPGVQGRSPLHF. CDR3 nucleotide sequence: TGTTCCAGCAGCTTAGCCCCTGGTGTACAGGGAAGATCACCCCTCCACTTT.

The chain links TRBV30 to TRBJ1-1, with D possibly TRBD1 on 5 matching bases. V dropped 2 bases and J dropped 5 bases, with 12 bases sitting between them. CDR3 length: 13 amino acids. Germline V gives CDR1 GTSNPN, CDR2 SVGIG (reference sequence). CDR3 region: CAWSSPRGTEAFF. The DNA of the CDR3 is TGTGCCTGGAGTAGTCCTCGGGGGACTGAAGCTTTCTTT.

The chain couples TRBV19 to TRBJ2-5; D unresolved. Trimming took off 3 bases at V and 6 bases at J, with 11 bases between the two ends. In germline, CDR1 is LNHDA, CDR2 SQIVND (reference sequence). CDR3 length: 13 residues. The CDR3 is CASSIGSQQTQYF. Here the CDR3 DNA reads TGTGCCAGTAGTATCGGGTCCCAGCAGACCCAGTACTTC. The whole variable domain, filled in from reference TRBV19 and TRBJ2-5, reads DGGITQSPKYLFRKEGQNVTLSCEQNLNHDAMYWYRQDPGQGLRLIYYSQIVNDFQKGDIAEGYSVSREKKESFPLTVTSAQKNPTAFYLCASSIGSQQTQYFGPGTRLLVL.

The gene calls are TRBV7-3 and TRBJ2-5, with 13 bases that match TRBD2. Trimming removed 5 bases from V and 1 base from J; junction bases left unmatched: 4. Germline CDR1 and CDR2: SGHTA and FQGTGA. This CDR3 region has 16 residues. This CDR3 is CASSLGLAGAQETQYF. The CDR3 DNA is TGTGCCAGCAGCCTCGGACTAGCGGGGGCCCAAGAGACCCAGTACTTC.

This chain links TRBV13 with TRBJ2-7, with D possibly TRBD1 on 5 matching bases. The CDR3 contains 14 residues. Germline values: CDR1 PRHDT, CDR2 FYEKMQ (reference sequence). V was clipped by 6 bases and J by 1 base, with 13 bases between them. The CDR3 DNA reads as TGTGCCAGCAGATTTGGGGCCGGATCCTACGAGCAGTACTTC. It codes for CASRFGAGSYEQYF.

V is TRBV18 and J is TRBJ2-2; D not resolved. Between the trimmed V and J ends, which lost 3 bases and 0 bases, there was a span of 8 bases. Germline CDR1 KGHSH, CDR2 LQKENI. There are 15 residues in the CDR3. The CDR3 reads CASSPGQANTGELFF. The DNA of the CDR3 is TGTGCCAGCTCACCTGGTCAGGCGAACACCGGGGAGCTGTTTTTT.

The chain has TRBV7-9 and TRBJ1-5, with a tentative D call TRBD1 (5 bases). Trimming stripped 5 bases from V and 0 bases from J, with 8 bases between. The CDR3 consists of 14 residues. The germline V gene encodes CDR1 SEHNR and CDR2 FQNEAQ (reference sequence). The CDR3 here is CASSRTSSNQPQHF. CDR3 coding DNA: TGTGCCAGCAGCCGGACATCTAGCAATCAGCCCCAGCATTTT. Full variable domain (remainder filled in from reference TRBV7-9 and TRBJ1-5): DTGVSQNPRHKITKRGQNVTFRCDPISEHNRLYWYRQTLGQGPEFLTYFQNEAQLEKSRLLSDRFSAERPKGSFSTLEIQRTEQGDSAMYLCASSRTSSNQPQHFGDGTRLSIL.

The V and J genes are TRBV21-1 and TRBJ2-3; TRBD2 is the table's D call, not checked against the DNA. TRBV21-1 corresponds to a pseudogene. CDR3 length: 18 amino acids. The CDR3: CASSKANILAESTDTQYF. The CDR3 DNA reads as TGTGCCAGCAGCAAAGCCAACATACTAGCGGAAAGCACAGATACGCAGTATTTT.

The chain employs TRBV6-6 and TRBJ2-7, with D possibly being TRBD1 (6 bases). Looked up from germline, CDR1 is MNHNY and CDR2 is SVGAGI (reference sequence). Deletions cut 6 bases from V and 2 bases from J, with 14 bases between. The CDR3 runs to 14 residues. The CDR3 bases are TGTGCCAGCAGCCAAGACAGGCCTACCTACGAGCAGTACTTC. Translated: CASSQDRPTYEQYF.

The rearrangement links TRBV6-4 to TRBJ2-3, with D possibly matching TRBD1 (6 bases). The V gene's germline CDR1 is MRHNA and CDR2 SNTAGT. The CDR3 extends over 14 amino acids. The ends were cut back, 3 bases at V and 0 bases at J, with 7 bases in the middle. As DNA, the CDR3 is TGTGCCAGCAGTGAACAGGGTAGCACAGATACGCAGTATTTT. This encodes CASSEQGSTDTQYF.

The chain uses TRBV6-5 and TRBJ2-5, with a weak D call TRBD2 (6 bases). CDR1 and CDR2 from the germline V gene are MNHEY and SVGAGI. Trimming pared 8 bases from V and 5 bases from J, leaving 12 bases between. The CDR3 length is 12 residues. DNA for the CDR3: TGTGCCAGCTCGGGACTCGGGGAGACCCAGTACTTC. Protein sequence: CASSGLGETQYF.

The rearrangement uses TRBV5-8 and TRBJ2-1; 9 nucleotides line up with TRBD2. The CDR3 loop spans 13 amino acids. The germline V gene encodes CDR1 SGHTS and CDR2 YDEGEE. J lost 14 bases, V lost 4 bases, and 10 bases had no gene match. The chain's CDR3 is CASSLRVAGVEFF. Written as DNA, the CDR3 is TGTGCCAGCAGCCTTAGGGTAGCGGGGGTCGAGTTCTTC.

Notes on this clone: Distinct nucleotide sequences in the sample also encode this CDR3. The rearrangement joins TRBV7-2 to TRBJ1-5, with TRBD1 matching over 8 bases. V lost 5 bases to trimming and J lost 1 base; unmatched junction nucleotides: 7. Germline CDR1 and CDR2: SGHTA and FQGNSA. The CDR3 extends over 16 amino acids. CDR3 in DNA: TGTGCCAGCAGCCCCGGGGACAGGAGGAGCAATCAGCCCCAGCATTTT. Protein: CASSPGDRRSNQPQHF.

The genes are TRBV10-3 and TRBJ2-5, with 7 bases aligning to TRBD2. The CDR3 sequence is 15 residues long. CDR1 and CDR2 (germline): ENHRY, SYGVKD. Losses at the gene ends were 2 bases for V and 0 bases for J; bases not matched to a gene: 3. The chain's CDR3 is CAISEPGTNQETQYF. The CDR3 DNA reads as TGTGCCATCAGTGAGCCCGGGACTAACCAAGAGACCCAGTACTTC.

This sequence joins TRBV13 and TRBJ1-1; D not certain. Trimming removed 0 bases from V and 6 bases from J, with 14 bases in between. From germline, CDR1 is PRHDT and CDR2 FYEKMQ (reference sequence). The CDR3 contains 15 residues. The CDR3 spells CASSLGAGGSPEAFF. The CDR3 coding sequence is TGTGCCAGCAGCTTAGGGGCCGGAGGGAGTCCTGAAGCTTTCTTT.

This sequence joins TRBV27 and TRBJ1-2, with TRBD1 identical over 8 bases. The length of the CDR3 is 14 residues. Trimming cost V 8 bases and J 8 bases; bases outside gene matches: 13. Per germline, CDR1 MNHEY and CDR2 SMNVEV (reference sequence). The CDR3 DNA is TGTGCCAGCCGCGGCGGACAGGGACGGGGAGGCTACACCTTC. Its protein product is CASRGGQGRGGYTF.

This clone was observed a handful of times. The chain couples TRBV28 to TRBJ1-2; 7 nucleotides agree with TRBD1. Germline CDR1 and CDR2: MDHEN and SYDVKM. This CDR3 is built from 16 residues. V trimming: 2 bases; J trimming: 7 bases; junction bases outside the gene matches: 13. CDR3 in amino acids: CASSLTGVLLTGGYTF. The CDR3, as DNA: TGTGCCAGCAGTTTAACAGGGGTGCTACTCACAGGTGGCTACACCTTC.

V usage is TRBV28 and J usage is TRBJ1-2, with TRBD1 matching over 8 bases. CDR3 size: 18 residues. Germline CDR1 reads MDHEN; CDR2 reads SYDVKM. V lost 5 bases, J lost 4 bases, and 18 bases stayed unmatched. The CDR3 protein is CASSATGGSGFGLYGYTF. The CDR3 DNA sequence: TGTGCCAGCAGTGCTACAGGGGGTTCAGGGTTTGGGCTCTATGGCTACACCTTC.

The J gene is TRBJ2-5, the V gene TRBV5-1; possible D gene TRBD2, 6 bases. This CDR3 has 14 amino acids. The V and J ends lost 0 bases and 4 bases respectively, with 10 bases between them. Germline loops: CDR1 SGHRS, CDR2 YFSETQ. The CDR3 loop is CASSLGGGIETQYF. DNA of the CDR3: TGCGCCAGCAGCTTGGGGGGAGGCATAGAGACCCAGTACTTC.